These 20 T cell receptor beta chains were all obtained from the same sample, sequenced in a study of regulatory T cells in long-lasting Graves disease. Arm-PCR of CDR3 regions with iRepertoire HTBI primers generated TCR beta libraries. MiXCR, run by TCRdb on the multiplex PCR reads, gives a single entry per CDR3 protein. The data contain 250,000 to 300,000 distinct CDR3 sequences, 18% of them singletons. Time point noted: newly diagnosed GD, antithyroid drugs for less than 3 months. PBMC RNA was the source of the TCR library. These data were also filed under a second study, of T cells in Graves' hyperthyroidism and ophthalmopathy.

Sequencing used peripheral blood mononuclear cells (PBMCs), obtained at new diagnosis, from a patient treated with antithyroid drugs. Every receptor here comes from a woman aged 25-40 years with Graves disease.

The table lists this clonotype with many counts. V usage is TRBV18 and J usage is TRBJ2-1; perhaps TRBD1 as D (6 bases). The CDR3 consists of 14 residues. Germline CDR1 KGHSH, CDR2 LQKENI. V lost 1 base and J 5 bases, leaving 9 bases between the germline ends. DNA of the CDR3: TGTGCCAGCTCACCACAGGGGGACCACAATGAGCAGTTCTTC. Translating gives CASSPQGDHNEQFF. Combining the CDR3 with reference TRBV18 and TRBJ2-1 gives the whole variable domain NAGVMQNPRHLVRRRGQEARLRCSPMKGHSHVYWYRQLPEEGLKFMVYLQKENIIDESGMPKERFSAEFPKEGPSILRIQQVVRGDSAAYFCASSPQGDHNEQFFGPGTRLTVL.

This clonotype was seen ten or more times. The chain links TRBV12-3 or TRBV12-4 to TRBJ1-4, with D possibly being TRBD1 (6 bases). The V end lost 1 base, the J end lost 11 bases, and 8 bases lay between the germline ends. The CDR3 is 12 amino acids. CDR3 sequence (DNA): TGTGCCAGCAGTTTAGGGGACAACAAACTGTTTTTT. Translation gives CASSLGDNKLFF.

At least ten counts were recorded for this clonotype. The chain employs TRBV7-8 and TRBJ1-3; D is perhaps TRBD1 (6 bases). Germline CDR1 and CDR2: SGHVS and FQNEAQ. V was pared by 5 bases and J by 0 bases, with 14 bases between. This CDR3 is 16 amino acids long. This CDR3 reads CASSIRTANSGNTIYF. The DNA for the CDR3 is TGTGCCAGCAGCATAAGGACAGCGAACTCTGGAAACACCATATATTTT.

This clonotype was seen repeatedly, ten times or more. V gene TRBV20-1 combines with J gene TRBJ1-1; possible D gene TRBD1, 6 bases. There are 13 residues in the CDR3. The V end lost 5 bases, the J end lost 5 bases, and 15 bases lay between the germline ends. Per germline, CDR1 DFQATT and CDR2 SNEGSKA (reference sequence). DNA of the CDR3: TGCAGTGCTCGAAACCTAGGGGGAACTGAAGCTTTCTTT. This sequence encodes CSARNLGGTEAFF.

This clonotype was seen at least ten times. The chain recombines TRBV11-2 with TRBJ2-5, with a weak D call TRBD2 (5 bases). CDR3 size: 12 residues. The germline V and J ends were trimmed by 9 bases and 2 bases, with 10 bases remaining between them. The germline V gene encodes CDR1 SGHAT and CDR2 FQNNGV. The CDR3 sequence: CASRRRQETQYF. The CDR3 DNA is TGTGCCAGTCGACGGAGGCAAGAGACCCAGTACTTC.

This clonotype was seen ten or more times. The genes are TRBV19 and TRBJ1-2, with a weak D call TRBD1 (5 bases). This CDR3 is built from 13 residues. Trimming shortened V by 11 bases and J by 0 bases, and 13 bases separated the two germline ends. In germline, CDR1 is LNHDA, CDR2 SQIVND (reference sequence). The CDR3 DNA reads as TGTGCCGCCTGGGGGGGAGCTAACTATGGCTACACCTTC. Translation: CAAWGGANYGYTF.

The rearrangement uses TRBV24-1 and TRBJ2-5, with 13 positions matching TRBD2. With V trimmed by 4 bases and J by 5 bases, 6 bases remained unmatched. The CDR3 consists of 16 residues. Germline V CDR1 and CDR2: KGHDR, SFDVKD. CDR3 loop: CATSDPTSGGGETQYF. Written as DNA, the CDR3 is TGTGCCACCAGTGACCCAACTAGCGGGGGGGGGGAGACCCAGTACTTC.

Many counts were recorded for this clonotype. The rearrangement joins TRBV20-1 to TRBJ2-7, with D possibly being TRBD1 (7 bases). The V end was cut by 3 bases, the J end by 5 bases, with 20 bases between. Germline V lookup: CDR1 DFQATT, CDR2 SNEGSKA (reference sequence). CDR3 length equals 15 residues. The CDR3 DNA reads as TGCAGTGCTAGCTCAGGGGGGTCTGGACCAGACGAGCAGTACTTC. This translates into CSASSGGSGPDEQYF.

Ten or more counts support this clonotype. The chain recombines TRBV6-1 with TRBJ1-6; 7 nucleotides match TRBD1. J gave up 11 bases and V 8 bases, and 12 bases lay outside the gene matches. The CDR3 is 14 amino acids. The V gene's germline CDR1 is MNHNS and CDR2 SASEGT. CDR3 nucleotides: TGTGCCAGCTTAAGGACAGGTGAACCTGCACCCCTCCACTTT. Protein sequence: CASLRTGEPAPLHF.

The rearrangement joins TRBV9 to TRBJ1-5; maybe TRBD1 (6 bases). The CDR3 totals 14 residues. Germline CDR1 and CDR2: SGDLS and YYNGEE. V shed 4 bases and J shed 9 bases, with 17 bases lying between them. Here the CDR3 reads CASSPQGRGGPQHF. CDR3 bases: TGTGCCAGCAGCCCCCAGGGGAGGGGGGGGCCCCAGCATTTT.

This clonotype was found many times. CDR3 sequence: CASSPGQGGGIAKNIQYF. The CDR3 region has the DNA TGTGCCAGCAGCCCGGGACAGGGTGGCGGGATAGCCAAAAACATTCAGTACTTC. This rearrangement joins TRBV13 to TRBJ2-4, with 9 bases matching TRBD1. The CDR3 runs 18 residues. The germline gives CDR1 PRHDT, CDR2 FYEKMQ (reference sequence). V dropped 5 bases and J dropped 0; count of bases not matched to a gene: 11. Variable domain in full (rest from reference TRBV13 and TRBJ2-4): AAGVIQSPRHLIKEKRETATLKCYPIPRHDTVYWYQQGPGQDPQFLISFYEKMQSDKGSIPDRFSAQQFSDYHSELNMSSLELGDSALYFCASSPGQGGGIAKNIQYFGAGTRLSVL.

The V and J genes are TRBV20-1 and TRBJ2-7; perhaps D is TRBD1 or TRBD2 (6 bases each). This CDR3 is built from 13 residues. V was pared by 3 bases and J by 5 bases, with 14 bases between. From germline, CDR1 is DFQATT and CDR2 SNEGSKA (reference sequence). The DNA for the CDR3 is TGCAGTGCTAGTAGGGGGGCGGAGGACGAGCAGTACTTC. Protein product: CSASRGAEDEQYF.

In its sample, this clonotype was seen many times. The genes are TRBV20-1 and TRBJ1-4, with D hard to call. The CDR3 length is 15 residues. Germline V gives CDR1 DFQATT, CDR2 SNEGSKA (reference sequence). The V and J ends lost 2 bases and 5 bases respectively, with 15 bases between them. Here the CDR3 DNA reads TGCAGTGCTAGATCCTCGGGAGGACTAAATGAAAAACTGTTTTTT. It yields the protein CSARSSGGLNEKLFF.

Many counts were recorded for this clonotype. CDR3 DNA: TGTGCCAGCAGCTTAGCCCTGCGCGGGGGGACCAATGAGCAGTTCTTC. This translates into CASSLALRGGTNEQFF. The chain carries TRBV11-3 and TRBJ2-1; 8 bases map to TRBD2. This CDR3 has 16 amino acids. Germline V lookup: CDR1 SGHNT, CDR2 YENEEA. The ends lost 1 base at V and 6 bases at J; junction bases unmatched: 8.

The chain carries TRBV6-2 or TRBV6-3 and TRBJ1-5; D is unresolved. Germline V CDR1 and CDR2: MNHEY, SVGEGT. Trimming removed 5 bases from V and 6 bases from J, with 14 bases in between. This CDR3 spans 14 amino acids. CDR3 region: CASSHEEVGQPQHF. In nucleotides, the CDR3 is TGTGCCAGCAGTCATGAGGAGGTGGGTCAGCCCCAGCATTTT.

The sample holds many counts of this clonotype. The V and J genes are TRBV13 and TRBJ2-7, with D perhaps TRBD1 or TRBD2 (5 bases each). Germline V gene lookup returns CDR1 PRHDT and CDR2 FYEKMQ (reference sequence). V lost 5 bases to trimming and J lost 0 bases, with 20 bases between them. The CDR3 totals 17 residues. The CDR3 DNA is TGTGCCAGCAGCAGAGGGACGGATCCTCATAGCTCCTACGAGCAGTACTTC. Its translation: CASSRGTDPHSSYEQYF.

This clonotype was seen more than once but under ten times. The junction shows a germline mismatch at one end, possibly a read error. The V call is TRBV3-1, the J call TRBJ2-2; D not certain. Germline lookup yields CDR1 LGHDT and CDR2 YNNKEL (reference sequence). CDR3 size: 13 residues. DNA of the CDR3: TGTGCCTGCAGCCAAGTACGCACCGGGGAGCTGTTTTTT. It encodes CACSQVRTGELFF.

This clonotype was picked up many times. The rearrangement joins TRBV2 to TRBJ2-7, with 8 bases aligning to TRBD1. There are 14 residues in the CDR3. The germline V gene encodes CDR1 SNHLY and CDR2 FYNNEI. V shed 5 bases and J 5 bases; nucleotides not matched to a gene: 8. The CDR3 DNA sequence: TGTGCCAGCAGTACGGACAGGGAGAAGAACGAGCAGTACTTC. It specifies CASSTDREKNEQYF.

This clonotype occurred many times. The chain employs TRBV6-1 and TRBJ2-5; D unresolved. The V gene lost 2 bases and the J gene lost 5 bases, with 6 bases spanning the gap. This CDR3 region has 12 residues. CDR1 MNHNS and CDR2 SASEGT come from the germline V gene. This CDR3 is CASSELLETQYF. CDR3 sequence (DNA): TGTGCCAGCAGTGAACTTTTGGAGACCCAGTACTTC.

This clonotype occurred many times. The CDR3 DNA follows: TGTGCCAGCAGTTTTGGGCTGAGACAGGAAAAACTGTTTTTT. Amino acid sequence: CASSFGLRQEKLFF. This chain links TRBV2 with TRBJ1-4; maybe TRBD1 (5 bases). Germline CDR1 reads SNHLY; CDR2 reads FYNNEI. The V end lost 5 bases, the J end lost 8 bases, and 15 bases lay between the germline ends. The CDR3 is 14 amino acids.